The clone carrying this TCR beta chain occurred once. The target antigen is unknown. Naive, central memory, regulatory and stem cell-like memory cells within the CD4+ compartment were sorted using CD45RO/CCR7/CD25/CD127/CD95/CD27. The CDR3 contains 13 residues. The V gene lost 2 bases and the J gene lost 2 bases, with 7 bases spanning the gap. Germline lookup yields CDR1 SGHRS and CDR2 YFSETQ. The record originates from a study of beta chain features in type 1 diabetes. At the level of the study: The patient and healthy donor groups were comparable for age, gender and cell yields. Study-wide results and limits: A moderate, significant TCRB CDR3 shortening appeared in type 1 diabetes across four CD4+ subsets.

Of the isolated RNA, all was reverse transcribed, and so the sequenced material was expressed TCRB transcripts. Here immunoSEQ multiplex PCR was the method, and the copy in TCRdb shows in-frame clones only, minus some. The data contain fewer than 550,000 clones, about an eighth of them seen just once; the ten biggest clones take up approximately 0.05%. The sequence derives from a woman younger than 35 in good health. This sequence joins TRBV5-1 and TRBJ2-5; D gene uncertain. The sequenced sample consisted of naive CD4+ T cells from blood. The chain's CDR3 is CASSFGAQETQYF. The CDR3 DNA reads TGCGCCAGCAGCTTCGGTGCTCAAGAGACCCAGTACTTC.